Below are 7 T cell receptor beta chains sequenced from a single sample in a study of blood T cells in healthy people across ages. Then a second PCR, running about 7 to 11 cycles, was carried out with a sample-barcoded 5' primer and a J-beta primer mix. TCRdb reanalysed the 5' RACE reads using MiXCR and keeps one entry per CDR3 protein. Of around 1,000,000 distinct CDR3 sequences listed, 20% to 25% are singletons. This same sample was also taken into another study, of T cells of mothers and their children.

Sequencing was carried out using blood. The receptors were sampled from a girl aged 2-10 years in good health.

The sample holds a few counts of this clonotype. The chain couples TRBV7-2 to TRBJ2-2; D uncertain. Germline loops: CDR1 SGHTA, CDR2 FQGNSA. V lost 4 bases and J 8 bases, leaving 14 bases between the germline ends. CDR3 length equals 14 residues. CDR3 nucleotide sequence: TGTGCCAGCAGCTCACTCTATCAGGCAGGGGAGCTGTTTTTT. Protein: CASSSLYQAGELFF.

This clonotype showed up just a few times. The J gene is TRBJ2-2, the V gene TRBV18, with D unclear. The CDR3 loop spans 14 amino acids. Trimming removed 2 bases at V and 6 bases at J, with 10 bases between. Germline V gene data show CDR1 as KGHSH and CDR2 as LQKENI. Here the CDR3 reads CASSPGKWAGELFF. The CDR3 DNA is TGTGCCAGCTCACCAGGGAAGTGGGCCGGGGAGCTGTTTTTT. Supplemented by reference TRBV18 and TRBJ2-2, the full variable domain reads NAGVMQNPRHLVRRRGQEARLRCSPMKGHSHVYWYRQLPEEGLKFMVYLQKENIIDESGMPKERFSAEFPKEGPSILRIQQVVRGDSAAYFCASSPGKWAGELFFGEGSRLTVL.

This clonotype was seen a few times. This chain uses TRBV6-2 or TRBV6-3 with TRBJ2-5; D ambiguous. The CDR3 is 10 residues long. Germline lookup yields CDR1 MNHEY and CDR2 SVGEGT. V was trimmed by 9 bases and J by 5 bases, leaving 7 bases between them. The CDR3 protein is CARSDETQYF. The CDR3 nucleotides are TGTGCCAGAAGTGATGAGACCCAGTACTTC.

The chain recombines TRBV10-3 with TRBJ2-5; 8 nucleotides line up with TRBD1. The J call may be in error: the DNA end matches TRBJ2-1 better. Germline V gene sequence: CDR1 ENHRY, CDR2 SYGVKD. The CDR3 loop spans 13 amino acids. The CDR3 sequence is CAISQGAQGEQFF. For the CDR3, the DNA is TGTGCCATCAGCCAGGGGGCACAAGGTGAGCAGTTCTTC.

V is TRBV27 and J is TRBJ2-2; a weak D match, TRBD1 (5 bases). The germline V and J ends were trimmed by 4 bases and 0 bases, with 12 bases remaining between them. The CDR3 has 16 residues. The germline V gene has CDR1 MNHEY and CDR2 SMNVEV (reference sequence). CDR3 bases: TGTGCCAGCAGTTCTAGGGGTGCCGCGAACACCGGGGAGCTGTTTTTT. Its translation is CASSSRGAANTGELFF.

The gene calls are TRBV29-1 and TRBJ2-5; TRBD1 matches at 8 bases. The end of the DNA fits TRBJ2-7 better, so the J call may be wrong. The CDR3 runs to 15 residues. Germline assignment: CDR1 SQVTM and CDR2 ANQGSEA. The CDR3 sequence: CSVEDLGQGDYEQYF. The CDR3 DNA sequence: TGCAGCGTTGAAGATCTTGGACAGGGAGACTACGAGCAGTACTTC.

This clonotype has a count of ten or more. The chain recombines TRBV10-3 with TRBJ2-7; a weak D match, TRBD1 (5 bases). CDR3 length equals 11 residues. The V and J ends lost 6 bases and 3 bases respectively, with 6 bases between them. Germline CDR1 ENHRY, CDR2 SYGVKD. The CDR3 DNA follows: TGTGCCATCAGGGACATCTACGAGCAGTACTTC. Its protein is CAIRDIYEQYF.